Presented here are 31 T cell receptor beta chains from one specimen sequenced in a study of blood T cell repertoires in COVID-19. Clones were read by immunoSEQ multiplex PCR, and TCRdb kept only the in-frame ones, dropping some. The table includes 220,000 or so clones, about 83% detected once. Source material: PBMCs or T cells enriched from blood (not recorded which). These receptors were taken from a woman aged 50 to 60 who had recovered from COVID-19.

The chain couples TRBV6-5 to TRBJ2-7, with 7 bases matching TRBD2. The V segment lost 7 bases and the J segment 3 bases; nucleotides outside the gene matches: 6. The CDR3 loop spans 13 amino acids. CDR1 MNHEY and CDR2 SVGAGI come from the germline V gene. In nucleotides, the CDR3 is TGTGCCAGCAAGAGCGGGATCCTCTACGAGCAGTACTTC. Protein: CASKSGILYEQYF.

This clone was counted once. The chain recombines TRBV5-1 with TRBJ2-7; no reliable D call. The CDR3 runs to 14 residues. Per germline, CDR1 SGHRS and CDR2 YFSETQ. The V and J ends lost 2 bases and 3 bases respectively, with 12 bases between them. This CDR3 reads CASSLEVFGYEQYF. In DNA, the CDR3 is TGCGCCAGCAGCTTAGAGGTATTTGGCTACGAGCAGTACTTC.

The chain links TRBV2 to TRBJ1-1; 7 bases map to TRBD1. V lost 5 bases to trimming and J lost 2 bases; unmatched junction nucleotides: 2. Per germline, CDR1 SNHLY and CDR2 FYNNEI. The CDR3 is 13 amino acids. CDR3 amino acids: CASSRQGNTEAFF. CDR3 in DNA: TGTGCCAGCAGTCGACAGGGCAACACTGAAGCTTTCTTT.

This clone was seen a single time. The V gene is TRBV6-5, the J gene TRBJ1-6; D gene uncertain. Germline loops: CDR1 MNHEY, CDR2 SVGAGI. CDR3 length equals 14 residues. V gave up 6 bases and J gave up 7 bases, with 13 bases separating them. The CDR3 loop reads CASSQPGWNSPLHF. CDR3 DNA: TGTGCCAGCAGCCAACCCGGGTGGAATTCACCCCTCCACTTT.

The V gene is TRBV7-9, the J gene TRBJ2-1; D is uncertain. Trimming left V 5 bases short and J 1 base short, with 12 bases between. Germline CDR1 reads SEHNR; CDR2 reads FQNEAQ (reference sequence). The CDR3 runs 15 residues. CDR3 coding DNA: TGTGCCAGCAGCCCTTTGGCAGGTTCCTACAATGAGCAGTTCTTC. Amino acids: CASSPLAGSYNEQFF.

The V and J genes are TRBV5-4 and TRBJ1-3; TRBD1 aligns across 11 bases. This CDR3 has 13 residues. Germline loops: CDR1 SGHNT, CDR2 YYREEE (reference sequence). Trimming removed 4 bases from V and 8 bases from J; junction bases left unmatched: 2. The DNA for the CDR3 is TGTGCCAGCAGCCGGGACAGGGGGTACACCATATATTTT. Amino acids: CASSRDRGYTIYF.

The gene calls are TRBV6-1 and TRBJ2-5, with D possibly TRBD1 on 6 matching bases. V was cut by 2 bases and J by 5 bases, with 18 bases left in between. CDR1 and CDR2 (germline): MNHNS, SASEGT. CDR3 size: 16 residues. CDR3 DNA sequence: TGTGCCAGCAGTGAACATCCCAGGGGAGTTTGGGAGACCCAGTACTTC. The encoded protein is CASSEHPRGVWETQYF.

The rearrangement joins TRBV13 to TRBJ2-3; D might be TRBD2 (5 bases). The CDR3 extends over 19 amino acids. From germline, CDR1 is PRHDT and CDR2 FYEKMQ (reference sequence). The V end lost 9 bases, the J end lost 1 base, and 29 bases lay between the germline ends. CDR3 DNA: TGTGCCAGTACCTCGGGGTTTGGGCCACCCCTCAAACGCACAGATACGCAGTATTTT. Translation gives CASTSGFGPPLKRTDTQYF.

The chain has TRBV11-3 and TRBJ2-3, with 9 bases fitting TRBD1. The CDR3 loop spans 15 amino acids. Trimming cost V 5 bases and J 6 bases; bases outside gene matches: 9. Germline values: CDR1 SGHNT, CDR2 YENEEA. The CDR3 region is CASSPSQGAIDTQYF. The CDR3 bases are TGTGCCAGCAGCCCTTCACAGGGGGCTATCGATACGCAGTATTTT.

The CDR3 nucleotides read TGTGCCAGCAGTGACTCCTCCGGTACGAATTCACCCCTCCACTTT. It specifies CASSDSSGTNSPLHF. The chain recombines TRBV6-4 with TRBJ1-6; no clear D gene. CDR3 length equals 15 residues. The V gene lost 0 bases and the J gene lost 7 bases, with 10 bases spanning the gap. Germline V lookup: CDR1 MRHNA, CDR2 SNTAGT.

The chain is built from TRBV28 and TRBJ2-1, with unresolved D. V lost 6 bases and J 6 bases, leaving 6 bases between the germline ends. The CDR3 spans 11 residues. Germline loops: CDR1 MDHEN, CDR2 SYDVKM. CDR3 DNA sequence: TGTGCCAGCAGCTATAGCAATGAGCAGTTCTTC. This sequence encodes CASSYSNEQFF.

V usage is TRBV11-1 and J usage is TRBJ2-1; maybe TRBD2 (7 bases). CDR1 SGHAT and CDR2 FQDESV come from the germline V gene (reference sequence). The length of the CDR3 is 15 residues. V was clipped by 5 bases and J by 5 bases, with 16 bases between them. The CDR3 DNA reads TGTGCCAGCAGCCGACGTGGGGGGGCGAACAATGAGCAGTTCTTC. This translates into CASSRRGGANNEQFF.

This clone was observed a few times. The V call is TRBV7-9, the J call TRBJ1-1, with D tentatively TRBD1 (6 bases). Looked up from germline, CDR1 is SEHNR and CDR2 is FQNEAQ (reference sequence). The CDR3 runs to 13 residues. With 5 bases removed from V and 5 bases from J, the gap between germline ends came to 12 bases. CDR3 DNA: TGTGCCAGCAGCGTACGGACAGCGACTGAAGCTTTCTTT. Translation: CASSVRTATEAFF.

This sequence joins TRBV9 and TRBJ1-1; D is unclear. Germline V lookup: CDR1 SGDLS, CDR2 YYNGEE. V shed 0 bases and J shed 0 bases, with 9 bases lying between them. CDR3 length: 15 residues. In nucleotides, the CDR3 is TGTGCCAGCAGCGTAGGGCACAACATGAACACTGAAGCTTTCTTT. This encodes CASSVGHNMNTEAFF.

CDR3 amino acids: CASSTGGAQETQYF. The CDR3, as DNA: TGTGCCAGCAGCACAGGCGGGGCACAAGAGACCCAGTACTTC. This rearrangement joins TRBV28 to TRBJ2-5; possibly TRBD2 for D (6 bases). This CDR3 has 14 amino acids. The ends were cut back, 6 bases at V and 2 bases at J, with 13 bases in the middle. From germline, CDR1 is MDHEN and CDR2 SYDVKM.

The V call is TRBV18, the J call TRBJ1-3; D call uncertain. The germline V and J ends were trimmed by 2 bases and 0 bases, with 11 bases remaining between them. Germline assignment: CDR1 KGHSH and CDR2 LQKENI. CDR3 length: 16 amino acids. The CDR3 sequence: CASSPSATASGNTIYF. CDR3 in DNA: TGTGCCAGCTCACCAAGTGCTACAGCCTCTGGAAACACCATATATTTT.

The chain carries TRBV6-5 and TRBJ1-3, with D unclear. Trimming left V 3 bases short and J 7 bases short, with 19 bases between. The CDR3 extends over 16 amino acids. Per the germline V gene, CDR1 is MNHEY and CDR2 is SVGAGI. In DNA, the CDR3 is TGTGCCAGCAGTTATGGCTATACGTTTTCGGGGAACACCATATATTTT. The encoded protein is CASSYGYTFSGNTIYF.

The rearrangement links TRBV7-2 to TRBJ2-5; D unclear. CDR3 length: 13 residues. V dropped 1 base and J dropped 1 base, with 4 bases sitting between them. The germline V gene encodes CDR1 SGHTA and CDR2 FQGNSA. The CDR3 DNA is TGTGCCAGCAGCTTAGGGCCCCAAGAGACCCAGTACTTC. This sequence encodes CASSLGPQETQYF.

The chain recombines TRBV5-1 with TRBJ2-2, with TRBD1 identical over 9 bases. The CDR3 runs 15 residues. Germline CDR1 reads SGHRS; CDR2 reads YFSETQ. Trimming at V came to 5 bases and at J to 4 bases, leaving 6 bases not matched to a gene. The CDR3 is CASSEQGAGTGELFF. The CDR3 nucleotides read TGCGCCAGCAGTGAACAGGGGGCTGGCACCGGGGAGCTGTTTTTT.

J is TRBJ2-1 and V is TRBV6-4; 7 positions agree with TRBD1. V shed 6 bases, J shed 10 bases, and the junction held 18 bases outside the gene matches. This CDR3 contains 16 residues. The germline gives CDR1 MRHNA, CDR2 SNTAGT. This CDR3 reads CASSPLGQDSRGEQFF. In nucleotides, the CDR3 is TGTGCCAGCAGCCCACTCGGGCAGGACTCCAGGGGGGAGCAGTTCTTC.

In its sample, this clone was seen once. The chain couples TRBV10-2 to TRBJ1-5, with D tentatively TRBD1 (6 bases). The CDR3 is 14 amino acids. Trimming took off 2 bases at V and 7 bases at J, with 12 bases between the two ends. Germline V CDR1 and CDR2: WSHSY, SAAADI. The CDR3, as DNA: TGCGCCAGCAGTGAGGCAACAGGGTACCAGCCCCAGCATTTT. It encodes CASSEATGYQPQHF.

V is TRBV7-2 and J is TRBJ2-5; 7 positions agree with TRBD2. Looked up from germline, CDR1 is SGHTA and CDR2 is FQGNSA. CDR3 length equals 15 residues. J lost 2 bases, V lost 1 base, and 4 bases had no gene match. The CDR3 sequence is CASSLGAGEQETQYF. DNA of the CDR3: TGTGCCAGCAGCTTAGGGGCGGGGGAACAAGAGACCCAGTACTTC.

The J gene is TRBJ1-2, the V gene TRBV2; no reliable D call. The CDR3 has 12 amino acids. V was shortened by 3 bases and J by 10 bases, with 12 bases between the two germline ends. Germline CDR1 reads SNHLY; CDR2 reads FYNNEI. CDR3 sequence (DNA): TGTGCCAGCAGTGATGACTTATCTGCCTACACCTTC. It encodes CASSDDLSAYTF.

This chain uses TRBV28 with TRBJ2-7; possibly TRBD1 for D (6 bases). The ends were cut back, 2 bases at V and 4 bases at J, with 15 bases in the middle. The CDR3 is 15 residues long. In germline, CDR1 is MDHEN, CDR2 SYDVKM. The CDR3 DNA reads TGTGCCAGCAGTTTACCCCTCTCTACAGGGTACGAGCAGTACTTC. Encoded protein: CASSLPLSTGYEQYF.

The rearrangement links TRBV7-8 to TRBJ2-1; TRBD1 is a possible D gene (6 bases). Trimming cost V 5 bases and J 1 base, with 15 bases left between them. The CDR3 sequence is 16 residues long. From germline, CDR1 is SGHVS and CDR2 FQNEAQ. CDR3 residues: CASSIRDIGSYNEQFF. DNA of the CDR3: TGTGCCAGCAGCATAAGGGACATTGGATCCTACAATGAGCAGTTCTTC.

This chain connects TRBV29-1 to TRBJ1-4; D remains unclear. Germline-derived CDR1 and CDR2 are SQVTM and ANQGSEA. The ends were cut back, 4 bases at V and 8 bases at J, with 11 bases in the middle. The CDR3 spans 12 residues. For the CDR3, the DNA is TGCAGCGTTGTTGACACGACAGAAAAACTGTTTTTT. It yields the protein CSVVDTTEKLFF.

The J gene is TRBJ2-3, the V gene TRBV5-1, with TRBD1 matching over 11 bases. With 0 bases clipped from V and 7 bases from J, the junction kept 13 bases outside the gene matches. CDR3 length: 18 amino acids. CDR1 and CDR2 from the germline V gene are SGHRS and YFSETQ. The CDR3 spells CASSLGNGQGAFTYTQYF. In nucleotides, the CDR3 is TGCGCCAGCAGCTTGGGGAACGGACAGGGGGCGTTCACCTATACGCAGTATTTT. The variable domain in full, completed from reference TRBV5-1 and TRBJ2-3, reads KAGVTQTPRYLIKTRGQQVTLSCSPISGHRSVSWYQQTPGQGLQFLFEYFSETQRNKGNFPGRFSGRQFSNSRSEMNVSTLELGDSALYLCASSLGNGQGAFTYTQYFGPGTRLTVL.

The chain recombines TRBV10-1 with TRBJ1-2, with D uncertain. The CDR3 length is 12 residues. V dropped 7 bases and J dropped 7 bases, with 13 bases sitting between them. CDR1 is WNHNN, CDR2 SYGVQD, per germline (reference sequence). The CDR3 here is CASTEPRLGYTF. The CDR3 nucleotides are TGCGCCAGCACAGAACCACGCCTTGGCTACACCTTC.

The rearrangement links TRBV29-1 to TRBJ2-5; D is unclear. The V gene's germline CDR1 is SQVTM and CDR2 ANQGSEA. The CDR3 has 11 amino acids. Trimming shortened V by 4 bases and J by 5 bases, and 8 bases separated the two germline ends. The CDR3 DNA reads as TGCAGCGTTGTGTCCGGGGAGACCCAGTACTTC. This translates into CSVVSGETQYF.

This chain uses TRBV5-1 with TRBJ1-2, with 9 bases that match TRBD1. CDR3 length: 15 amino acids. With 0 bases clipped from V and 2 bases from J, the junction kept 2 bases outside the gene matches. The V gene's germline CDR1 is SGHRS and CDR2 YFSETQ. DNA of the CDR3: TGCGCCAGCAGCTTGGGGGACAGGGCGAACTATGGCTACACCTTC. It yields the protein CASSLGDRANYGYTF. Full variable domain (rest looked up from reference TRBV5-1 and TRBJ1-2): KAGVTQTPRYLIKTRGQQVTLSCSPISGHRSVSWYQQTPGQGLQFLFEYFSETQRNKGNFPGRFSGRQFSNSRSEMNVSTLELGDSALYLCASSLGDRANYGYTFGSGTRLTVV.

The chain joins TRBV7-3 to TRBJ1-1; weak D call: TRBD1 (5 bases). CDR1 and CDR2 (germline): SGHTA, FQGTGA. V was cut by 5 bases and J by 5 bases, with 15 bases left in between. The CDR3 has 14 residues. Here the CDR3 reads CASSLGGGGTEAFF. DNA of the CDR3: TGTGCCAGCAGCCTAGGTGGCGGGGGAACTGAAGCTTTCTTT.